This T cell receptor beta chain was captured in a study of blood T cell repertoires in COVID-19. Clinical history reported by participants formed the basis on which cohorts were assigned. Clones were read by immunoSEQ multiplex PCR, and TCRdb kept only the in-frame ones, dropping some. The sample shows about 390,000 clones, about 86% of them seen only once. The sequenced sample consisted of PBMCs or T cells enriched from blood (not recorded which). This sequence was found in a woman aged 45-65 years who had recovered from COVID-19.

Written as DNA, the CDR3 is TGTGCCAGCAGCCACGGGGGAAGCCGTTCCTCGAGCTCCTACGAGCAGTACTTC. Its translation is CASSHGGSRSSSSYEQYF. The rearrangement links TRBV3-1 (or the pseudogene TRBV3-2) to TRBJ2-7; TRBD2 might be the D (6 bases). This CDR3 is built from 18 residues. V was cut by 3 bases and J by 0 bases, with 21 bases left in between. Germline V gives CDR1 LGHDT, CDR2 YNNKEL (reference sequence).